This TCR beta chain was profiled in a study of CD8+CD57+ T cells in acquired aplastic anemia (dated by TCRdb to the late 2010s). Regarding the complete study: On average, sorted CD4+ and CD8+ cells yielded 2.5 to 3.5 ug of extracted DNA, with a range of roughly 0.18 to 30 ug. CD8+CD57+ expansion was defined as frequency above the mean frequency observed in healthy subjects. The paper's findings and limits, for the study overall: Over 25 CD8+ CDR3 sequences were found in both patients and controls but appeared to be highly expressed in patients and within the immunodominant clones of the patients. Patients and healthy controls showed no significant difference in CD8+ Simpson's diversity (P=0.060).

The V end gives up 0 bases and the J end 4 bases, leaving 8 bases in the junction not matched to a gene. Sequences SGDLS (CDR1) and YYNGEE (CDR2) are obtained from the germline V gene. From its cysteine to its phenylalanine, the CDR3 spans 16 amino acids. Of all the DNA, just the CDR3 is kept, 48 bases in frame from base 1. Expansion of CD8+CD57+ cells had been shown by flow cytometry in the patients chosen for sequencing. Severe acquired aplastic anemia was diagnosed in all patients according to International Study of Aplastic Anemia and Agranulocytosis and Camitta criteria. Patients had received no therapy at the time of blood sampling. The study deep-sequenced TCR repertoires of sorted CD4+ and CD8+ blood T cells from severe aplastic anemia patients and healthy subjects. Patients were enrolled in the USA under clinicaltrials.gov protocols 00001620, 01623167, 00001397, 00071045, 00081523 and 00961064. Ficoll-Paque density gradient centrifugation was used to isolate peripheral blood mononuclear cells. Before DNA was extracted, CD4+ and CD8+ T cells were sorted using either FACS or magnetic beads.

This clonotype occurred once. The clone's antigen remains unknown. One base away there is no much larger clone; base qualities are not given. Just one read gives weak support. Genomic DNA was used as template for profiling of TCR beta VDJ combinations and CDR3 sequences. TCR repertoire sequencing was run on an Illumina HiSeq 2000. The published analysis was carried out like this. TRBV/TRBJ rearrangement plots, CDR3 size and DJ length profiles, and Simpson's diversity index were used to evaluate the repertoires. The immunodominant clone was defined as the most abundant DNA sequence in deep sequencing data. CDR3 amino acid sequences were screened for sharing across subjects and compared with published repertoires and the VDJdb database. TCRdb ran its own pipeline on the public reads, namely fastp trimming at Q25 and MiXCR clone calling, and kept in-frame beta chains. One record per CDR3 amino acid sequence lists the most common genes and DNA. V and J calls and clone size were set by TCRdb, not the authors. The sample data list around 130,000 distinct CDR3 sequences, and over 55% of these were observed just once. The top ten clones comprise 25% to 35% of the sample.

Material for sequencing was sorted CD4+, CD8+, or CD8+CD57+ T cells (not recorded which) from PBMCs. The clonotype originates from a human donor with aplastic anemia. Recombination linked TRBV9 to TRBJ2-7; 9 central nucleotides agree with TRBD1. CDR3 protein: CASSVDPGTGLYEQYF. The bases read TGTGCCAGCAGCGTAGACCCCGGGACAGGGCTGTACGAGCAGTACTTC.